This TCR beta chain derives from a study of T cell responses to AZD1222 COVID-19 vaccine. Remarks on this clone: Antigen specificity is unknown.

Trimming pared 6 bases from V and 3 bases from J, leaving 13 bases between. Germline CDR1 reads SEHNR; CDR2 reads FQNEAQ (reference sequence). The CDR3 runs to 14 residues. Sequencing was performed with immunoSEQ multiplex PCR; in TCRdb, only in-frame clones are kept and a portion is missing. The repertoire consists of some 110,000 clones, with around 89% occurring once and the leading ten covering 7.1%. The study, taken as a whole, reports: Vaccination with two AZD1222 doses was followed by a rise in Spike-specific TCR breadth and depth. The sample set comprised mostly white British donors with more females, and clonal diversity was possibly underestimated. Researchers took repertoire samples only after the peak T cell response had come. Reportedly, nearly half the spike-specific TCRs target unmutated variant regions.

Specimen: peripheral blood, collected 28 days after the second AZD1222 dose. The chain joins TRBV7-9 to TRBJ2-3; perhaps TRBD2 as D (5 bases). This sequence was found in an adult who received the AZD1222 COVID-19 vaccine. CDR3 region: CASRDPGRTDTQYF. The CDR3 DNA follows: TGTGCCAGCAGGGATCCGGGAAGAACAGATACGCAGTATTTT.